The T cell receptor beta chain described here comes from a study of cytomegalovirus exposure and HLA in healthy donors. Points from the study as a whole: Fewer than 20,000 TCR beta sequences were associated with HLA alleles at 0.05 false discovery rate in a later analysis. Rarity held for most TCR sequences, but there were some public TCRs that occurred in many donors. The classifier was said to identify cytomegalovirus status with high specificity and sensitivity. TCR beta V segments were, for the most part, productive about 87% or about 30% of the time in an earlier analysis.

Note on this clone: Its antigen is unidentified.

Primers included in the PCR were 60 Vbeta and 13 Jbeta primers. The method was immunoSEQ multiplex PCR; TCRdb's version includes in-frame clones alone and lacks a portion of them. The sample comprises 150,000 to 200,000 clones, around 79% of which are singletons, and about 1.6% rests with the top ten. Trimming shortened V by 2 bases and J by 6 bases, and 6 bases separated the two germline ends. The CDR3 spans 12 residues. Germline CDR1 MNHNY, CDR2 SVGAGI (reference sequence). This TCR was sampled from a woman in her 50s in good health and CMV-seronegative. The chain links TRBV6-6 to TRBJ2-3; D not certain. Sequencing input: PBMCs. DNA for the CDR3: TGTGCCAGCAGTTACATCCGTGATACGCAGTATTTT. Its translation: CASSYIRDTQYF.